This T cell receptor beta chain comes out of a study of chemoradiotherapy in HPV16-positive cancers. Across the whole study: A couple of HPV16-positive patients' cells yielded candidate HPV-specific clones and common motifs.

Repeated repertoire sampling spanned the course of chemoradiotherapy. V was clipped by 4 bases and J by 5 bases; unmatched bases: 8. Germline V gives CDR1 SEHNR, CDR2 FQNEAQ (reference sequence). This CDR3 is built from 14 residues. Using immunoSEQ multiplex PCR, the repertoire was profiled, and TCRdb retains in-frame clones only, with some absent. The sample yields about 24,000 clones, over 75% seen once. As for this clone: The antigen remains unidentified.

Study-level results: The functional HPV-specific definition rests on just a couple of HPV16-positive patients. Candidate HPV-specific clones and E7-related TCR motifs grew in tumor during treatment.

The TCR comes from a human donor with HPV-associated anogenital cancer. Sequenced here: blood, sampled from a patient who underwent chemoradiotherapy. J is TRBJ2-7 and V is TRBV7-9; 7 nucleotides line up with TRBD2. The CDR3 loop is CASSSPGGSNEQYF. CDR3 nucleotide sequence: TGTGCCAGCAGCTCCCCCGGGGGGAGCAACGAGCAGTACTTC.